This passage covers 2 T cell receptor beta chains from one sample sequenced in a study of T cell repertoires in cytomegalovirus infection. TCRdb itself ran the reads through MiXCR, one entry per CDR3 protein. Here the sample spans about 340,000 distinct CDR3 sequences, almost 30% being singletons. Antigens of these TCRs are unknown. The sample in question was cultured PBMCs, obtained from culture after CMV antigen stimulation. The receptors derive from a human donor in good health (CMV status not recorded). Some clones in this sample may be carry-over from other donors' samples.

This clonotype turned up a few times. The V gene is TRBV28, the J gene TRBJ1-1; D remains unclear. Between the trimmed V and J ends, which lost 4 bases and 10 bases, there was a span of 25 bases. Looked up from germline, CDR1 is MDHEN and CDR2 is SYDVKM. The CDR3 covers 16 residues. For the CDR3, the DNA is TGTGCCAGCAGTTCTTCAAACCGGAGGGATAGACATGGAGCTTTCTTT. Its translation is CASSSSNRRDRHGAFF.

The table lists this clonotype with a few counts. The gene calls are TRBV19 and TRBJ1-3; no clear D. The V and J ends lost 8 bases and 0 bases respectively, with 17 bases between them. This CDR3 contains 16 residues. Per germline, CDR1 LNHDA and CDR2 SQIVND (reference sequence). CDR3 nucleotide sequence: TGTGCCAGTGGGCGTTTGCCGGGGTCCTCTGGAAACACCATATATTTT. Protein product: CASGRLPGSSGNTIYF.